The following is a T cell receptor (beta chain) sequence with its context. Use of 60 Vbeta and 13 Jbeta primers characterized the PCR. Method: immunoSEQ multiplex PCR; TCRdb's copy keeps in-frame clones and lacks some. The sample consists of roughly 150,000 clones, approximately 80% of them appearing once. The germline gives CDR1 MGHRA, CDR2 YSYEKL. The junction had 9 bases not matched to a gene; V was cut back by 7 bases and J by 0 bases. CDR3 length: 15 residues. This specimen belongs to a study of cytomegalovirus exposure and HLA in healthy donors. The V and J genes are TRBV4-1 and TRBJ2-7; 7 nucleotides line up with TRBD1. The receptor comes from a man aged 30-40 years in good health and CMV-seropositive. The specimen sequenced was PBMCs. This CDR3 reads CASNLRQGSSYEQYF. CDR3 DNA sequence: TGCGCCAGCAACCTAAGACAGGGAAGCTCCTACGAGCAGTACTTC.